The clone carrying this T cell receptor beta chain was seen repeatedly, ten times or more. As yet, its antigen is unknown. The CDR3 length is 14 residues. Germline lookup yields CDR1 SGHTA and CDR2 FQGNSA. The junction had 3 bases not matched to a gene; V was cut back by 6 bases and J by 1 base. The time point here: pre-sensitization, week 0. Treatment specified: therapeutic diphenylcyclopropenone sensitization with weekly scalp DPC. Total RNA extraction was carried out from unfractionated whole blood. The record originates from a study of human T cells and chemical hapten exposure. In the study overall: Scalp application of diphenylcyclopropenone was performed weekly in patients across the entire roughly 23-week study.

The study's findings and limits: After DPC sensitization, TCRs above 1 in 1000 frequency showed no change.

TCRdb reanalysed the RACE reads using MiXCR and keeps one entry per CDR3 protein. The sample consists of 300,000 to 450,000 distinct CDR3 sequences, 5.1% of them appearing once. The sequence came from a woman aged 45-65 years with alopecia areata. Some clones in this sample may be carry-over from other donors' samples. This sample comprised whole blood, obtained in connection with sensitization to the hapten diphenylcyclopropenone (DPC). The rearrangement joins TRBV7-2 to TRBJ1-5, with TRBD1 identical over 7 bases. The CDR3 nucleotides are TGTGCCAGCAGACCGACAGGGAGCAATCAGCCCCAGCATTTT. This sequence encodes CASRPTGSNQPQHF.